These T cell receptor beta chains were read from a single sample in a study of blood T cell repertoires in COVID-19. TCRdb's table, derived via immunoSEQ multiplex PCR, lists solely in-frame clones and lacks some. The sample lists around 130,000 clones, approximately 83% seen once, with approximately 20% in the top ten. The sample taken for sequencing was peripheral blood. The receptors were sampled from a woman in her forties or fifties who had recovered from COVID-19. CDR3s include the opening cysteine and the closing phenylalanine or tryptophan. Each record gives: clone size, J gene, D gene, CDR3 length, V gene, CDR3 protein, CDR3 DNA. The D gene is left open where the match is weak. Rows may omit the clone size; those that give it use once, few, many or a size class.

abundance: -; j_gene: TRBJ2-3; d_gene: -; len: 13; v_gene: TRBV19; CDR3aa: CASSLQGLGTQYF; CDR3nt: TGTGCCAGTAGTCTCCAGGGTCTAGGTACGCAGTATTTT
abundance: -; j_gene: TRBJ2-7; d_gene: TRBD1; len: 15; v_gene: TRBV18; CDR3aa: CASSPRQGAGDEQYF; CDR3nt: TGTGCCAGCTCACCAAGACAGGGGGCGGGCGACGAGCAGTACTTC
abundance: -; j_gene: TRBJ1-5; d_gene: -; len: 13; v_gene: TRBV30; CDR3aa: CAWSGGRGSPQHF; CDR3nt: TGTGCCTGGAGTGGAGGCAGGGGATCGCCCCAGCATTTT
abundance: -; j_gene: TRBJ1-2; d_gene: -; len: 13; v_gene: TRBV27; CDR3aa: CASSLSQGHGYTF; CDR3nt: TGTGCCAGCAGTTTATCACAGGGCCATGGCTACACCTTC
abundance: -; j_gene: TRBJ2-7; d_gene: TRBD1; len: 14; v_gene: TRBV7-2; CDR3aa: CASSVPGTGNEQYF; CDR3nt: TGTGCCAGCAGCGTCCCCGGGACAGGGAACGAGCAGTACTTC
abundance: -; j_gene: TRBJ2-1; d_gene: TRBD2; len: 15; v_gene: TRBV5-1; CDR3aa: CASSLERGGYNEQFF; CDR3nt: TGCGCCAGCAGCTTGGAGCGGGGGGGTTACAATGAGCAGTTCTTC
abundance: -; j_gene: TRBJ2-6; d_gene: TRBD1; len: 14; v_gene: TRBV2; CDR3aa: CASKRGQGANVLTF; CDR3nt: TGTGCCAGCAAAAGGGGACAGGGGGCCAACGTCCTGACTTTC
abundance: -; j_gene: TRBJ2-7; d_gene: -; len: 13; v_gene: TRBV5-8; CDR3aa: CASSLESSYEQYF; CDR3nt: TGTGCCAGCAGCCTCGAGAGCTCCTACGAGCAGTACTTC
abundance: -; j_gene: TRBJ1-2; d_gene: TRBD1; len: 14; v_gene: TRBV20-1; CDR3aa: CSASRTGSNYGYTF; CDR3nt: TGCAGTGCTAGTAGGACAGGATCTAACTATGGCTACACCTTC
abundance: -; j_gene: TRBJ2-5; d_gene: -; len: 13; v_gene: TRBV7-7; CDR3aa: CASSPTGSETQYF; CDR3nt: TGTGCCAGCAGCCCCACAGGGTCAGAGACCCAGTACTTC
abundance: -; j_gene: TRBJ2-7; d_gene: -; len: 12; v_gene: TRBV12-3/TRBV12-4; CDR3aa: CASTGAGYEQYF; CDR3nt: TGTGCCAGTACAGGGGCGGGGTACGAGCAGTACTTC
abundance: -; j_gene: TRBJ1-1; d_gene: -; len: 16; v_gene: TRBV15; CDR3aa: CATSGGVGLGATEAFF; CDR3nt: TGTGCCACCAGCGGAGGTGTTGGACTGGGGGCCACTGAAGCTTTCTTT
abundance: -; j_gene: TRBJ1-6; d_gene: -; len: 16; v_gene: TRBV19; CDR3aa: CASSPREGGSHSPLHF; CDR3nt: TGTGCCAGTAGTCCCCGCGAAGGAGGGTCGCATTCACCCCTCCACTTT
abundance: once; j_gene: TRBJ2-1; d_gene: -; len: 13; v_gene: TRBV5-1; CDR3aa: CASSYQSYNEQFF; CDR3nt: TGCGCCAGCAGCTACCAGTCGTACAATGAGCAGTTCTTC
abundance: once; j_gene: TRBJ2-7; d_gene: -; len: 12; v_gene: TRBV29-1; CDR3aa: CSVEWGDREQYF; CDR3nt: TGCAGCGTTGAATGGGGTGACAGGGAGCAGTACTTC
abundance: -; j_gene: TRBJ1-1; d_gene: -; len: 15; v_gene: TRBV18; CDR3aa: CASSPRQEMNTEAFF; CDR3nt: TGTGCCAGCTCACCTCGACAGGAAATGAACACTGAAGCTTTCTTT
abundance: -; j_gene: TRBJ2-5; d_gene: TRBD2; len: 15; v_gene: TRBV30; CDR3aa: CAWSEGSGRWWTQYF; CDR3nt: TGTGCCTGGAGTGAGGGTAGCGGGAGATGGTGGACCCAGTACTTC
abundance: -; j_gene: TRBJ2-1; d_gene: -; len: 15; v_gene: TRBV15; CDR3aa: CATSRGVGRYYEQFF; CDR3nt: TGTGCCACCAGCAGAGGTGTAGGGAGGTATTATGAGCAGTTCTTC
abundance: few; j_gene: TRBJ2-7; d_gene: -; len: 17; v_gene: TRBV11-3; CDR3aa: CASSPSSMAGRLFEQYF; CDR3nt: TGTGCCAGCAGCCCATCCTCGATGGCGGGCCGACTTTTCGAGCAGTACTTC
abundance: -; j_gene: TRBJ2-3; d_gene: TRBD2; len: 15; v_gene: TRBV9; CDR3aa: CASSPPGVAGDTQYF; CDR3nt: TGTGCCAGCAGCCCACCGGGGGTAGCGGGAGATACGCAGTATTTT
abundance: once; j_gene: TRBJ2-1; d_gene: -; len: 15; v_gene: TRBV18; CDR3aa: CASSPPSGRYNEQFF; CDR3nt: TGTGCCAGCTCACCACCGTCAGGTCGGTACAATGAGCAGTTCTTC
abundance: -; j_gene: TRBJ2-5; d_gene: -; len: 14; v_gene: TRBV5-1; CDR3aa: CASSHGTNQETQYF; CDR3nt: TGCGCCAGCAGCCACGGGACAAACCAAGAGACCCAGTACTTC
abundance: -; j_gene: TRBJ2-1; d_gene: -; len: 12; v_gene: TRBV14; CDR3aa: CASSPGANEQFF; CDR3nt: TGTGCCAGCAGCCCGGGTGCGAATGAGCAGTTCTTC
abundance: -; j_gene: TRBJ2-2; d_gene: -; len: 12; v_gene: TRBV29-1; CDR3aa: CSVSRNTGELFF; CDR3nt: TGCAGCGTTTCCAGAAACACCGGGGAGCTGTTTTTT
abundance: -; j_gene: TRBJ1-4; d_gene: TRBD1; len: 16; v_gene: TRBV4-2; CDR3aa: CASSQNQGGTNEKLFF; CDR3nt: TGTGCCAGCAGCCAAAACCAAGGGGGCACTAATGAAAAACTGTTTTTT
abundance: -; j_gene: TRBJ2-7; d_gene: -; len: 11; v_gene: TRBV28; CDR3aa: CASSGHYEQYF; CDR3nt: TGTGCCAGCAGCGGTCACTACGAGCAGTACTTC
abundance: -; j_gene: TRBJ1-2; d_gene: -; len: 12; v_gene: TRBV9; CDR3aa: CASSALEGGYTF; CDR3nt: TGTGCCAGCAGCGCTTTGGAGGGAGGCTACACCTTC
abundance: -; j_gene: TRBJ1-2; d_gene: -; len: 15; v_gene: TRBV29-1; CDR3aa: CSVDPGPGASYGYTF; CDR3nt: TGCAGCGTTGACCCCGGCCCTGGGGCTAGCTATGGCTACACCTTC
abundance: -; j_gene: TRBJ2-1; d_gene: TRBD2; len: 13; v_gene: TRBV7-3; CDR3aa: CASSSGLAGSKFF; CDR3nt: TGTGCCAGCAGCTCAGGACTAGCGGGCAGCAAGTTCTTC
abundance: few; j_gene: TRBJ1-1; d_gene: -; len: 11; v_gene: TRBV7-9; CDR3aa: CASSLVQEAFF; CDR3nt: TGTGCCAGCAGCTTAGTGCAGGAAGCTTTCTTT
abundance: -; j_gene: TRBJ2-5; d_gene: -; len: 17; v_gene: TRBV21-1; CDR3aa: CASTLPGPKGPQETQYF; CDR3nt: TGTGCCAGCACCCTGCCGGGTCCTAAGGGGCCGCAAGAGACCCAGTACTTC
abundance: -; j_gene: TRBJ2-7; d_gene: -; len: 11; v_gene: TRBV19; CDR3aa: CASGGLYEQYF; CDR3nt: TGTGCCAGTGGGGGACTCTACGAGCAGTACTTC
abundance: -; j_gene: TRBJ2-3; d_gene: TRBD2; len: 15; v_gene: TRBV28; CDR3aa: CASSRAGARTDTQYF; CDR3nt: TGTGCCAGCAGCCGAGCGGGAGCGCGCACAGATACGCAGTATTTT
abundance: once; j_gene: TRBJ1-6; d_gene: TRBD1; len: 15; v_gene: TRBV4-1; CDR3aa: CASSQDYRGNSPLHF; CDR3nt: TGCGCCAGCAGCCAAGACTACAGGGGTAATTCACCCCTCCACTTT
abundance: -; j_gene: TRBJ2-1; d_gene: TRBD2; len: 18; v_gene: TRBV19; CDR3aa: CASSILGVSGINYNEQFF; CDR3nt: TGTGCCAGTAGTATATTAGGAGTTAGCGGGATTAACTACAATGAGCAGTTCTTC
abundance: -; j_gene: TRBJ1-5; d_gene: TRBD1; len: 13; v_gene: TRBV3-1/TRBV3-2; CDR3aa: CASSRQGRGPQHF; CDR3nt: TGTGCCAGCAGCCGACAGGGGCGAGGGCCCCAGCATTTT
abundance: once; j_gene: TRBJ1-5; d_gene: TRBD1; len: 15; v_gene: TRBV19; CDR3aa: CASKGTAYSNQPQHF; CDR3nt: TGTGCCAGTAAAGGGACAGCCTATAGCAATCAGCCCCAGCATTTT